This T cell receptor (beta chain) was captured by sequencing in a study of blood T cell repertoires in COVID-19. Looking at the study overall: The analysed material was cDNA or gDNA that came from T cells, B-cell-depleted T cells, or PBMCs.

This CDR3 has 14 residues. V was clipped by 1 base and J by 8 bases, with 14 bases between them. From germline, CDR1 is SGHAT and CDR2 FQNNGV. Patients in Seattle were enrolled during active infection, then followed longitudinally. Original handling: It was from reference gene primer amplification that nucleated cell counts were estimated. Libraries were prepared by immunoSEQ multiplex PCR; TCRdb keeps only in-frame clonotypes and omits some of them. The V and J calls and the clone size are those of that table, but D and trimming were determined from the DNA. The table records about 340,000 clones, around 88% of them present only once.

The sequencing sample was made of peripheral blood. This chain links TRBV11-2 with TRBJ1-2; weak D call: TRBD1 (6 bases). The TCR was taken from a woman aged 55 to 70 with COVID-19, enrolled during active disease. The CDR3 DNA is TGTGCCAGCAGCTTAGCCCACAGGGAGGGCGGCTACACCTTC. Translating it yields CASSLAHREGGYTF.